The rows below give T cell receptor beta chains drawn from one sample of a study of blood T cells in healthy people across ages. TCRdb re-called the 5' RACE reads through MiXCR, storing one row per CDR3 protein. The sample consists of over 950,000 distinct CDR3 sequences, 45% to 60% of them appearing once. The sample consisted of blood. These receptors were taken from a woman in her sixties or seventies in good health. Each CDR3 is given with its conserved first and last residue. Each record gives: J gene, V gene, D gene, clone size, CDR3 DNA, CDR3 protein. The D gene is left open where the match is weak. The size field is filled for only some rows; it gives once, few, many or a size class.

j_call: TRBJ2-3
v_call: TRBV2
d_call: TRBD2
clone_size: few
cdr3_nt: TGTGCCAGCAGTGTCTTTGAGCGGGAGGGCACAGATACGCAGTATTTT
cdr3_aa: CASSVFEREGTDTQYF

j_call: TRBJ2-7
v_call: TRBV20-1
d_call: TRBD2
clone_size: -
cdr3_nt: TGCAGTGCCTACCTGGGGCTAGCGGGTGCTTTCTCCTACGAGCAGTACTTC
cdr3_aa: CSAYLGLAGAFSYEQYF

j_call: TRBJ2-1
v_call: TRBV29-1
d_call: TRBD1
clone_size: few
cdr3_nt: TGCAGCGTTGAACAGGGGGTTTCCTACAATGAGCAGTTCTTC
cdr3_aa: CSVEQGVSYNEQFF

j_call: TRBJ1-2
v_call: TRBV4-1
d_call: TRBD1
clone_size: -
cdr3_nt: TGCGCCAGCAGCCAAGGGACAGGGTCCCCATATGACTACACCTTC
cdr3_aa: CASSQGTGSPYDYTF

j_call: TRBJ2-7
v_call: TRBV6-2/TRBV6-3
d_call: -
clone_size: -
cdr3_nt: TGTGCCAGCAGGCTCGACAGCCATAGCTCCTACGAGCAGTACTTC
cdr3_aa: CASRLDSHSSYEQYF

j_call: TRBJ2-5
v_call: TRBV18
d_call: TRBD1
clone_size: -
cdr3_nt: TGTGCCGGCTCTGGGACAGACCAAGAGACCCAGTACTTC
cdr3_aa: CAGSGTDQETQYF

j_call: TRBJ2-3
v_call: TRBV4-2
d_call: -
clone_size: few
cdr3_nt: TGTGCCAGCAGCCAAGTGTTGGGGGAGGTGGATACGCAGTATTTT
cdr3_aa: CASSQVLGEVDTQYF

j_call: TRBJ2-3
v_call: TRBV6-2/TRBV6-3
d_call: -
clone_size: -
cdr3_nt: TGTGCCAGCGTCGTAGGGGGGGCAACAGATACGCAGTATTTT
cdr3_aa: CASVVGGATDTQYF

j_call: TRBJ1-5
v_call: TRBV27
d_call: -
clone_size: -
cdr3_nt: TGTGCCAGCAGTTTGGGGGGGCTAGGGCCCCAGCATTTT
cdr3_aa: CASSLGGLGPQHF

j_call: TRBJ2-5
v_call: TRBV7-9
d_call: TRBD1
clone_size: -
cdr3_nt: TGTGCCAGCAGCCCCACAGGGGCAAAGGCCTTAAGGGAGACCCAGTACTTC
cdr3_aa: CASSPTGAKALRETQYF

j_call: TRBJ2-1
v_call: TRBV29-1
d_call: -
clone_size: -
cdr3_nt: TGCAGCGTTGCCGCCCCTAGAGAACGCTCCTACAATGAGCAGTTCTTC
cdr3_aa: CSVAAPRERSYNEQFF

j_call: TRBJ1-6
v_call: TRBV27
d_call: -
clone_size: -
cdr3_nt: TGTGCCAGCAGTTTATCCCGTCGGGATTCACCCCTCCACTTT
cdr3_aa: CASSLSRRDSPLHF

j_call: TRBJ2-7
v_call: TRBV7-7
d_call: TRBD1
clone_size: -
cdr3_nt: TGTGCCAGCAGCTCCGGGGACAGGGTCCACGAGCAGTACTTC
cdr3_aa: CASSSGDRVHEQYF

j_call: TRBJ1-2
v_call: TRBV29-1
d_call: -
clone_size: -
cdr3_nt: TGCAGCGGTGGTCTGTTGGGAGGCTACACCTTC
cdr3_aa: CSGGLLGGYTF

j_call: TRBJ2-7
v_call: TRBV20-1
d_call: -
clone_size: once
cdr3_nt: TGCAGTGCTAGCATGCCGGGCTACGAGCAGTACTTC
cdr3_aa: CSASMPGYEQYF

j_call: TRBJ2-7
v_call: TRBV13
d_call: TRBD2
clone_size: many
cdr3_nt: TGTGCCAGCAGTAGACTTGCGGGAGTCTCCTACGAGCAGTACTTC
cdr3_aa: CASSRLAGVSYEQYF

j_call: TRBJ2-7
v_call: TRBV29-1
d_call: TRBD1
clone_size: -
cdr3_nt: TGCAGCGTTGCAGGGGGCATCAGAGGAGAGCAGTACTTC
cdr3_aa: CSVAGGIRGEQYF

j_call: TRBJ2-7
v_call: TRBV6-5
d_call: -
clone_size: -
cdr3_nt: TGTGCCAGCAGTTATAACAGTAACTCCTACGAGCAGTACTTC
cdr3_aa: CASSYNSNSYEQYF

j_call: TRBJ1-6
v_call: TRBV20-1
d_call: -
clone_size: -
cdr3_nt: TGCAGTGCTAGTCTTAGTTCCCTCCACTTT
cdr3_aa: CSASLSSLHF

j_call: TRBJ1-1
v_call: TRBV28
d_call: -
clone_size: -
cdr3_nt: TGTGCCAGCAGGCCTCCCCGGGGCTCTACTGAAGCTTTCTTT
cdr3_aa: CASRPPRGSTEAFF

j_call: TRBJ2-7
v_call: TRBV30
d_call: -
clone_size: -
cdr3_nt: TGTGCCTGGGCAGGGCCAACCTACGAGCAGTACTTC
cdr3_aa: CAWAGPTYEQYF

j_call: TRBJ2-7
v_call: TRBV5-1
d_call: TRBD1
clone_size: few
cdr3_nt: TGCGCCAGCAGCGTAAGACAGGGGGGCTACGAGCAGTACTTC
cdr3_aa: CASSVRQGGYEQYF

j_call: TRBJ1-2
v_call: TRBV7-2
d_call: TRBD1
clone_size: few
cdr3_nt: TGTGCCAGCAGCAGACAGGGGGACGGCTATGGCTACACCTTC
cdr3_aa: CASSRQGDGYGYTF

j_call: TRBJ2-5
v_call: TRBV28
d_call: -
clone_size: -
cdr3_nt: TGTGCCAGCAGTGTATCAGGAAAGCGAGAGACCCAGTACTTC
cdr3_aa: CASSVSGKRETQYF

j_call: TRBJ1-2
v_call: TRBV7-8
d_call: -
clone_size: few
cdr3_nt: TGTGCCAGCAGTCAAGACAGTTTAATTAACTATGGCTACACCTTC
cdr3_aa: CASSQDSLINYGYTF

j_call: TRBJ2-1
v_call: TRBV2
d_call: -
clone_size: -
cdr3_nt: TGTGCCAGCAGCTTTACTAGGTTCTCCTACAATGAGCAGTTCTTC
cdr3_aa: CASSFTRFSYNEQFF

j_call: TRBJ2-7
v_call: TRBV7-9
d_call: -
clone_size: -
cdr3_nt: TGTGCCAGCACCACTTTATACGAGCAGTACTTC
cdr3_aa: CASTTLYEQYF

j_call: TRBJ2-7
v_call: TRBV6-2/TRBV6-3
d_call: TRBD1
clone_size: few
cdr3_nt: TGTGCCAGCAATGACCCAGGGGGCCACGAGCAGTACTTC
cdr3_aa: CASNDPGGHEQYF

j_call: TRBJ2-7
v_call: TRBV2
d_call: -
clone_size: -
cdr3_nt: TGTGCCAGCAGAGACCGACTCGTAGCCCACGAGCAGTACTTC
cdr3_aa: CASRDRLVAHEQYF

j_call: TRBJ2-1
v_call: TRBV28
d_call: TRBD1
clone_size: -
cdr3_nt: TGTGCCAGCAGTTTTCTCCCCGGGACAGGGGTCCGGAGGGAGCAGTTCTTC
cdr3_aa: CASSFLPGTGVRREQFF

j_call: TRBJ2-5
v_call: TRBV7-2
d_call: TRBD2
clone_size: -
cdr3_nt: TGTGCCAGCAGCTTAGAAGCGGGAGGGTGGGAGGCCCAGTACTTC
cdr3_aa: CASSLEAGGWEAQYF

j_call: TRBJ1-2
v_call: TRBV6-5
d_call: TRBD1
clone_size: -
cdr3_nt: TGTGCCAGCAGTGCCCGGGACAGACCGAATGGCTACACCTTC
cdr3_aa: CASSARDRPNGYTF

j_call: TRBJ2-7
v_call: TRBV12-3/TRBV12-4
d_call: TRBD1
clone_size: -
cdr3_nt: TGTGCCAGCAGTTTAGCGCTGGGACAGGGGTCGGGTGGCGAGCAGTACTTC
cdr3_aa: CASSLALGQGSGGEQYF

j_call: TRBJ1-2
v_call: TRBV2
d_call: TRBD1
clone_size: -
cdr3_nt: TGTGCCAGCACCTTCGGACAGGGGGTTGGCTACACCTTC
cdr3_aa: CASTFGQGVGYTF

j_call: TRBJ1-4
v_call: TRBV20-1
d_call: TRBD1
clone_size: once
cdr3_nt: TGCAGTGCTGGCCGGGACAGACTAAATGAAAAACTGTTTTTT
cdr3_aa: CSAGRDRLNEKLFF

j_call: TRBJ2-3
v_call: TRBV20-1
d_call: -
clone_size: few
cdr3_nt: TGCAGTGCTAGAGATATAAGCGCTAGCACAGATACGCAGTATTTT
cdr3_aa: CSARDISASTDTQYF

j_call: TRBJ2-7
v_call: TRBV7-8
d_call: -
clone_size: -
cdr3_nt: TGTGCCAGCAGCGCCCGGGGCAGGGGAGGTGAGCAGTACTTC
cdr3_aa: CASSARGRGGEQYF

j_call: TRBJ2-7
v_call: TRBV29-1
d_call: TRBD2
clone_size: -
cdr3_nt: TGCAGCGTCCTCCCGGGACTAGGTGTCTACGAGCAGTACTTC
cdr3_aa: CSVLPGLGVYEQYF

j_call: TRBJ2-2
v_call: TRBV15
d_call: -
clone_size: few
cdr3_nt: TGTGCCACCAGCAGATTGCGAGAGAACACCGGGGAGCTGTTTTTT
cdr3_aa: CATSRLRENTGELFF

j_call: TRBJ2-7
v_call: TRBV28
d_call: -
clone_size: -
cdr3_nt: TGTGCCAGCAGTTTTTATCAAGGCTACGAGCAGTACTTC
cdr3_aa: CASSFYQGYEQYF

j_call: TRBJ1-1
v_call: TRBV29-1
d_call: -
clone_size: -
cdr3_nt: TGCAGCGCCGTGCCACCGATGAACACTGAAGCTTTCTTT
cdr3_aa: CSAVPPMNTEAFF

j_call: TRBJ1-5
v_call: TRBV28
d_call: -
clone_size: -
cdr3_nt: TGTGCCAGCAGTAATCCGGGGAGTCAGCCCCAGCATTTT
cdr3_aa: CASSNPGSQPQHF

j_call: TRBJ2-3
v_call: TRBV12-3/TRBV12-4
d_call: TRBD2
clone_size: few
cdr3_nt: TGTGCCAGCAGTGCACGGACTAGCGGGAGCTCCCCTATCAACACAGATACGCAGTATTTT
cdr3_aa: CASSARTSGSSPINTDTQYF

j_call: TRBJ1-5
v_call: TRBV28
d_call: TRBD1
clone_size: -
cdr3_nt: TGTGCCAGCAGTCCCTCCCGGGGACAGGGGTCCAGGCCCCAGCATTTT
cdr3_aa: CASSPSRGQGSRPQHF

j_call: TRBJ2-1
v_call: TRBV4-1
d_call: -
clone_size: -
cdr3_nt: TGCGCCAGCAGCCAAGATAGGGGACGGGGTCTGTTCTTC
cdr3_aa: CASSQDRGRGLFF

j_call: TRBJ2-7
v_call: TRBV29-1
d_call: -
clone_size: -
cdr3_nt: TGCAGCGTTGGGCCCCCGGGCGACGAGCAGTACTTC
cdr3_aa: CSVGPPGDEQYF

j_call: TRBJ1-1
v_call: TRBV5-5
d_call: -
clone_size: few
cdr3_nt: TGTGCCAGCATCTCGGGGAGGGGGTACACTGAAGCTTTCTTT
cdr3_aa: CASISGRGYTEAFF

j_call: TRBJ2-7
v_call: TRBV6-5
d_call: TRBD1
clone_size: few
cdr3_nt: TGTGCCAGCAGTTACTCCCACGGGACAGGAATCTACGAGCAGTACTTC
cdr3_aa: CASSYSHGTGIYEQYF